This T cell receptor beta chain came from a study of T cell changes during pregnancy in multiple sclerosis. The CDR3 covers 15 residues. Germline CDR1 reads SGHTA; CDR2 reads FQGNSA. Trimming took off 5 bases at V and 0 bases at J, with 11 bases between the two ends. Libraries were prepared by immunoSEQ multiplex PCR; TCRdb keeps only in-frame clonotypes and omits some of them. This table holds some 40,000 clones, roughly 91% found once. This TCR was sampled from a female donor with multiple sclerosis, enrolled in a pregnancy study. The sequences come from CD4+ T cells from peripheral blood mononuclear cells, collected in the first trimester of pregnancy. V gene TRBV7-2 combines with J gene TRBJ2-1; D call uncertain. The CDR3 nucleotides read TGTGCCAGCAGCCTCTCCTACGGCTCCTACAATGAGCAGTTCTTC. It translates to CASSLSYGSYNEQFF.